This record looks at one T cell receptor (beta chain) sequence and its context. What it binds is not known. The Oncomine TCR Beta short-read assay was what sequenced the DNA obtained from cultured CD4+ T cells. Via MiXCR, TCRdb re-called the PCR reads, giving one row per CDR3 protein. The sample carries over 15,000 distinct CDR3 sequences, about 32% recorded once. The ends lost 4 bases at V and 4 bases at J; junction bases unmatched: 6. Germline V gene data show CDR1 as KGHDR and CDR2 as SFDVKD. CDR3 length: 15 amino acids. The data were taken from a study of vaccination and CD4 T cells after COVID-19. Study results and caveats: The analysis of convalescent patients involved relatively few individuals and lacked early post-infection timepoints. Vaccine-specific clones numbering 304 of 307 showed spike mono-reactivity in convalescent patients. SARS-CoV-2-reactive clonotype medians increased from about 20 to 38, not significantly.

Treatment defined: approximately 9-day PBMC culture with coronavirus spike peptide pools or control peptides (ViraFEST assay). In the ViraFEST assay, peptide-pool expansion preceded TCR sequencing of expanded clonotypes. This TCR came from a human donor with COVID-19. This chain joins TRBV24-1 and TRBJ2-3; 8 nucleotides agree with TRBD2. Specimen: cultured CD4+ T cells from blood. The DNA for the CDR3 is TGTGCCACCAGTGACCTCGCGGGGGGCCCAGATACGCAGTATTTT. Protein product: CATSDLAGGPDTQYF.